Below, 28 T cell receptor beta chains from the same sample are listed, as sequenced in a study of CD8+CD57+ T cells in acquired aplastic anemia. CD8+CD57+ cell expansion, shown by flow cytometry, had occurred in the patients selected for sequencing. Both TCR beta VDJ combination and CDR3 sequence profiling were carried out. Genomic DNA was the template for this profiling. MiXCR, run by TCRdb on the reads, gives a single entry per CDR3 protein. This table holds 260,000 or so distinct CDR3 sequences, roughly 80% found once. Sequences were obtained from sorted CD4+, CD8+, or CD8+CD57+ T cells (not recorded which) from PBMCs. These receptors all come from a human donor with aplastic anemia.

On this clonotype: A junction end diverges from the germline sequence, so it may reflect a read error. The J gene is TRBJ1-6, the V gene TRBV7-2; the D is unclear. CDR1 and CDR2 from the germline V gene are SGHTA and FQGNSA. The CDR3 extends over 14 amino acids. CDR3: CASSLDRGPAPHHF. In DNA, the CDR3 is TGTGCCAGCAGCTTAGACAGAGGACCCGCACCCCACCATTTT.

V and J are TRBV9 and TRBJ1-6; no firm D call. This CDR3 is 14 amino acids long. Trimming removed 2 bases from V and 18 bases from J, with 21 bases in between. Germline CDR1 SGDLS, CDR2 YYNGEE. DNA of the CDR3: TGTGCCAGCAGCGTGAGTTCCGACCGAAAACACCCCCACTTT. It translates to CASSVSSDRKHPHF. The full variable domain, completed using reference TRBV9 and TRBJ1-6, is DSGVTQTPKHLITATGQRVTLRCSPRSGDLSVYWYQQSLDQGLQFLIQYYNGEERAKGNILERFSAQQFPDLHSELNLSSLELGDSALYFCASSVSSDRKHPHFGNGTRLTVT.

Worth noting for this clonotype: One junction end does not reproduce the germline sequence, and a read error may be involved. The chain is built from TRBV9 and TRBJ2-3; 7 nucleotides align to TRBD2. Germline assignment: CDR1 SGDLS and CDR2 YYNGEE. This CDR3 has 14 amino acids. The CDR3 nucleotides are TGTGCCAGCAGCGCCGCGGCTAGCGGAGTAGCGACGCATTTT. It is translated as CASSAAASGVATHF.

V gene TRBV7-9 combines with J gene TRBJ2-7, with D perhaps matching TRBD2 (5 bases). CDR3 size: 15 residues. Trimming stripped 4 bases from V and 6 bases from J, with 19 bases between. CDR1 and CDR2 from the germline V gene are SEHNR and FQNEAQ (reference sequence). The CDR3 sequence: CASSSAAGTATEQYF. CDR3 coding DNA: TGTGCCAGCAGCTCTGCTGCGGGCACTGCCACCGAGCAGTACTTC. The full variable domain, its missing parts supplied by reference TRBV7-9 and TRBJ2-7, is DTGVSQNPRHKITKRGQNVTFRCDPISEHNRLYWYRQTLGQGPEFLTYFQNEAQLEKSRLLSDRFSAERPKGSFSTLEIQRTEQGDSAMYLCASSSAAGTATEQYFGPGTRLTVT.

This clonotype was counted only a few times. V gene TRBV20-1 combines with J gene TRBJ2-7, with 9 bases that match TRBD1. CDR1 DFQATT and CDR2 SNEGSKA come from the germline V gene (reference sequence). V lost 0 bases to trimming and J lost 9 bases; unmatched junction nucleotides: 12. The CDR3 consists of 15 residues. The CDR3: CSARDGDRDTDTQYV. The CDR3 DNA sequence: TGCAGTGCTAGAGACGGGGACAGGGACACAGATACGCAGTACGTC.

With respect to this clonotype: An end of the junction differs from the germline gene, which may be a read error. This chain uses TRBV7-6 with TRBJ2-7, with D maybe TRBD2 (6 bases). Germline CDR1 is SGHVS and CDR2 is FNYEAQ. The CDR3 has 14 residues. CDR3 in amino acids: CASTVGRLAYEQNF. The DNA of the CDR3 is TGTGCCAGCACCGTAGGGAGGCTAGCCTACGAGCAGAACTTC. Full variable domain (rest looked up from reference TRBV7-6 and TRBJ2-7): GAGVSQSPRYKVTKRGQDVALRCDPISGHVSLYWYRQALGQGPEFLTYFNYEAQQDKSGLPNDRFSAERPEGSISTLTIQRTEQRDSAMYRCASTVGRLAYEQNFGPGTRLTVT.

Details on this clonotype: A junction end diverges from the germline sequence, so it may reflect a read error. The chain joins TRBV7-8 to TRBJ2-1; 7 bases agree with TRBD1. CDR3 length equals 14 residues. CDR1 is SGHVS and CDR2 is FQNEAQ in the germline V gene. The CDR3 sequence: CASSIARGLDKQFF. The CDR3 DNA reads TGTGCCAGCAGCATAGCGAGGGGGCTAGATAAGCAGTTTTTC.

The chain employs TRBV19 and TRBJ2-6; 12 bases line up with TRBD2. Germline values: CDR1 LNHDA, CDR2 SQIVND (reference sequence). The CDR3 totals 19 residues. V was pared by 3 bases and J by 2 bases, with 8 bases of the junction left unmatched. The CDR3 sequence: CASSIIASGGAAGANVLTF. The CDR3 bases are TGTGCCAGTAGTATCATTGCTAGCGGGGGGGCCGCTGGGGCCAACGTCCTGACTTTC.

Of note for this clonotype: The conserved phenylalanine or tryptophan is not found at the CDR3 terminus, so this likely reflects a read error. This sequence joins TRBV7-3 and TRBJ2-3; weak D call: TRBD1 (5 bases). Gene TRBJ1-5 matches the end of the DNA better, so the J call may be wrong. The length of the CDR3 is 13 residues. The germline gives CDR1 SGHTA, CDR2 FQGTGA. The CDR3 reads CASWDEGTDTQHL. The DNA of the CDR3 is TGTGCCAGCTGGGACGAGGGCACCGATACGCAGCATTTA.

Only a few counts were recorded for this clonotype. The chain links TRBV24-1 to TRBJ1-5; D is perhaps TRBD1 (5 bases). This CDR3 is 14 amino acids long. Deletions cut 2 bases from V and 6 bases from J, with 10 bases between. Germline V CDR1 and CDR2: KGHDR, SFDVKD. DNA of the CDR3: TGTGCCACCAGTGATTGGACATTAGCTCAGCCCCAGCATTTT. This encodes CATSDWTLAQPQHF.

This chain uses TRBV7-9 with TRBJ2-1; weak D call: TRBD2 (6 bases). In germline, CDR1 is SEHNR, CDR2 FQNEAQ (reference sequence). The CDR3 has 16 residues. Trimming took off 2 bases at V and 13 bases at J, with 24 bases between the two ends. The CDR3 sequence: CASSLPGSCGANVQFF. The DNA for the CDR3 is TGTGCCAGCAGCTTACCGGGTAGCTGCGGGGCCAACGTCCAGTTCTTC.

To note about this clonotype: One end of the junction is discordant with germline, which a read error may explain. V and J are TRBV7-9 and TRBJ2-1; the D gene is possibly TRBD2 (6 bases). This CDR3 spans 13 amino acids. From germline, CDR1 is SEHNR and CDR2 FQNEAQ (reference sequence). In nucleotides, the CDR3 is TGTGCCAGCAGCCACCCCGTGATGGAGGGCCAGTCCTTC. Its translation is CASSHPVMEGQSF.

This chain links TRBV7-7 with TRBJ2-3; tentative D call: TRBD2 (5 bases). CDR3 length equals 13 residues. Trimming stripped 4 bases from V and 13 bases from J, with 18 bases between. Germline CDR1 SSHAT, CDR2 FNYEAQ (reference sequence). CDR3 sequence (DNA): TGTGCCAGCAGCTACACGGGGAACACCGGGGAGTATTTT. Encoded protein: CASSYTGNTGEYF.

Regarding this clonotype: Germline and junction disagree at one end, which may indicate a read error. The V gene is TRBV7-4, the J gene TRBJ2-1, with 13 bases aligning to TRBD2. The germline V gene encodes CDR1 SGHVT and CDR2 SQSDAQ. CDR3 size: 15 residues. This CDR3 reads CASSLWTSGSNAQFF. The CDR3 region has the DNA TGTGCCAGCAGCCTATGGACTAGCGGGAGTAATGCGCAGTTCTTC.

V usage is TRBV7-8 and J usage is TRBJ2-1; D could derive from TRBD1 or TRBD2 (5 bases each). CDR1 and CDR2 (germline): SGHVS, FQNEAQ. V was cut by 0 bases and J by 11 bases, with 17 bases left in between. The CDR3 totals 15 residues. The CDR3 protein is CASSLARGAETQQFF. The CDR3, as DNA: TGTGCCAGCAGCTTAGCGAGAGGGGCCGAGACGCAGCAGTTCTTC.

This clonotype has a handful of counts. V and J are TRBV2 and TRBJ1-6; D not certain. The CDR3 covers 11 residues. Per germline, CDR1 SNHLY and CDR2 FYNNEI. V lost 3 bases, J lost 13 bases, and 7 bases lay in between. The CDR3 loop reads CASSELEPLHF. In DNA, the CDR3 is TGTGCCAGCAGTGAGCTAGAGCCCCTCCACTTT.

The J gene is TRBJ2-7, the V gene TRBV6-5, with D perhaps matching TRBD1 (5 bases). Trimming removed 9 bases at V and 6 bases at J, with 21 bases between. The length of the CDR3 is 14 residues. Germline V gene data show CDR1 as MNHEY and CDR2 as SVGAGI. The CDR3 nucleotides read TGTGCCAGAGATTACGTGCAGGGTAACTGCGAGCAGTACTTC. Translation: CARDYVQGNCEQYF.

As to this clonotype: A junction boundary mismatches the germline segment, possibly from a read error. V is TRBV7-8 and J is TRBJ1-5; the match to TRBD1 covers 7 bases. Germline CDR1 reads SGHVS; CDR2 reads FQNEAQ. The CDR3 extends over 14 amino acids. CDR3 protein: CASSLSLGGQTQHF. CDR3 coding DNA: TGCGCCAGCAGCTTGTCATTAGGGGGCCAGACCCAGCATTTT.

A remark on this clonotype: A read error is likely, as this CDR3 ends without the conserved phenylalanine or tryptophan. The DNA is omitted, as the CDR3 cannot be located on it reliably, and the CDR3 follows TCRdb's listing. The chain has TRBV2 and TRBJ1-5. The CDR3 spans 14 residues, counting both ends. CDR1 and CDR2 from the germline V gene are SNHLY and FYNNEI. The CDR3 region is CASSEAYSHEPLHV.

The CDR3 loop is CAGKGAMTAQYF. Here the CDR3 DNA reads TGTGCCGGAAAGGGGGCTATGACAGCCCAGTACTTC. V is TRBV11-3 and J is TRBJ2-5, with 7 positions matching TRBD1. The CDR3 runs 12 residues. CDR1 is SGHNT and CDR2 is YENEEA in the germline V gene. Trimming took 11 bases from V and 9 from J; bases not matched to a gene: 12.

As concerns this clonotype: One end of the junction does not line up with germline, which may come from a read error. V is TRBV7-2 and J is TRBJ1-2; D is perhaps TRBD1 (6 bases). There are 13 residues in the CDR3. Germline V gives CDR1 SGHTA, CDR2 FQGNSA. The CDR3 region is CASSTRGRDGCTF. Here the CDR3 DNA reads TGTGCCAGCAGCACCAGGGGACGCGATGGCTGCACCTTC.

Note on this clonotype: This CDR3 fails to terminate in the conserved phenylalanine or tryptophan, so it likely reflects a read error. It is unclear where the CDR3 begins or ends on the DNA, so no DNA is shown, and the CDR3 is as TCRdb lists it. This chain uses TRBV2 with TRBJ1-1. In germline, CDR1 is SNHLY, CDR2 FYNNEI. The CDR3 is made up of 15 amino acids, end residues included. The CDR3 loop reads CASSEGLTENTEVGL.

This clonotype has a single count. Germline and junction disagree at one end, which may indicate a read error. As DNA, the CDR3 is TGTGCCAGCAGCTGGGCGGAGGGCCCAAACAATCGCTACTTT. This gives the protein CASSWAEGPNNRYF. V is TRBV7-2 and J is TRBJ2-3; D is possibly TRBD2 (6 bases). The CDR3 covers 14 residues. Per germline, CDR1 SGHTA and CDR2 FQGNSA.

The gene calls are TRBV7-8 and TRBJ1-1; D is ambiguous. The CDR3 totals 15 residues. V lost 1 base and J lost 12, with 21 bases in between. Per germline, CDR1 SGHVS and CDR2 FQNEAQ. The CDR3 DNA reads TGTGCCAGCAGCTTAGAGGTATATTTTAGCCCAGGCACTTTCTTT. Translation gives CASSLEVYFSPGTFF.

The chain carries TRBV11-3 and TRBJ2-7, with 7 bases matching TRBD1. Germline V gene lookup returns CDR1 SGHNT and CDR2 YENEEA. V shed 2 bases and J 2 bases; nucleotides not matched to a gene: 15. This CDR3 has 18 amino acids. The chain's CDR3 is CASSLHPKGTALPYEQYV. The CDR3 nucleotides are TGTGCCAGCAGCTTACATCCAAAAGGGACAGCCCTTCCCTACGAGCAGTACGTC.

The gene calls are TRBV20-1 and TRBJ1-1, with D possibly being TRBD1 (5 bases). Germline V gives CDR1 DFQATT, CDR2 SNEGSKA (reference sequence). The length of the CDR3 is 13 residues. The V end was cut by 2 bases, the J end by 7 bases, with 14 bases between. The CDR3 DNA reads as TGCAGTGCTAGAAGGGGCACTGACTATGAAGCTTTCTTT. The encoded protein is CSARRGTDYEAFF.

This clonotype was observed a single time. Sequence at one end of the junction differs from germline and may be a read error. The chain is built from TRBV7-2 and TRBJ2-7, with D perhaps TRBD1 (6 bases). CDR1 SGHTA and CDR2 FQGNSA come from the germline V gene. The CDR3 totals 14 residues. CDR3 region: CASSLATGLYKQYF. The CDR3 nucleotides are TGCGCCAGCAGCTTAGCGACAGGTCTATATAAGCAGTACTTC.

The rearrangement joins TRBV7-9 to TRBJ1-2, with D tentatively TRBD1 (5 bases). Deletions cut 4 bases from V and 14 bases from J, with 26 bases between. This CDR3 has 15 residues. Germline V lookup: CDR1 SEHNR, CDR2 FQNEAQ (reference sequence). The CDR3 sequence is CASSWGGMSSYEQTF. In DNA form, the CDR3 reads TGTGCCAGCAGCTGGGGGGGGATGAGCTCCTACGAGCAGACCTTC.